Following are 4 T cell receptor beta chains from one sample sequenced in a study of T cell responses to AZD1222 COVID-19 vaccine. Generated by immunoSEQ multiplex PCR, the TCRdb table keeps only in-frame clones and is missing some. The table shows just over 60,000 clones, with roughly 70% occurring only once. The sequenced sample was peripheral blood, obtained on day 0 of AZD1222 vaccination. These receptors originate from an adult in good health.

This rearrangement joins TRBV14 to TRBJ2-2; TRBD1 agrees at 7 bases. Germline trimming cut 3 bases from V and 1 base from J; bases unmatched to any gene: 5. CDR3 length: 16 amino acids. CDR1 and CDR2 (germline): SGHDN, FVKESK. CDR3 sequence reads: CASSHYRDRNTGELFF. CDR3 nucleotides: TGTGCCAGCAGCCATTACCGGGACAGGAACACCGGGGAGCTGTTTTTT.

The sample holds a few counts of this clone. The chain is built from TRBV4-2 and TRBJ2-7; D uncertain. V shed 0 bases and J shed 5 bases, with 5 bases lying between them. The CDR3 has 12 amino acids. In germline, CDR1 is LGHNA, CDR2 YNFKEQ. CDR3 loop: CASSQDRNEQYF. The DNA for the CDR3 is TGTGCCAGCAGCCAAGATCGCAACGAGCAGTACTTC.

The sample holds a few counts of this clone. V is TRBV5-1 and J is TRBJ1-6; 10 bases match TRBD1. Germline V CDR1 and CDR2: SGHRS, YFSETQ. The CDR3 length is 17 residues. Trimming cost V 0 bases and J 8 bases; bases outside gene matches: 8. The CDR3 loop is CASSLEASGQGYSPLHF. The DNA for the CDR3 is TGCGCCAGCAGCTTGGAGGCTTCGGGACAGGGGTATTCACCCCTCCACTTT.

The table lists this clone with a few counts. The CDR3 nucleotides are TGTGCCAGCAGCTTAGCGGGTCAGGGGGACAGACGACCCTACACCTTC. This codes for CASSLAGQGDRRPYTF. The J gene is TRBJ1-2, the V gene TRBV7-8; 7 bases agree with TRBD1. The CDR3 consists of 16 residues. CDR1 and CDR2 (germline): SGHVS, FQNEAQ. J gave up 10 bases and V 0 bases, and 14 bases lay outside the gene matches.